Sequencing of this TCR beta chain was carried out in a study of cytomegalovirus exposure and HLA in healthy donors. Findings of the study overall: A prior analysis recorded that most TCR beta V segments were productive about 87% or about 30% of the time. V- and J-gene trimming of TCR beta was linked (in a later analysis) to a missense DCLRE1C variant.

PCR employed 60 Vbeta and 13 Jbeta primers. The protocol was immunoSEQ multiplex PCR, while the TCRdb copy is restricted to in-frame clones and leaves out a portion. The sample carries 170,000 or so clones, roughly 80% recorded once. The CDR3 consists of 14 residues. The V segment lost 3 bases and the J segment 7 bases; nucleotides outside the gene matches: 2. In germline, CDR1 is SGHTA, CDR2 FQGNSA. Remarks on this clone: The target antigen is unknown.

Material: PBMCs. The clonotype was recovered from a man aged 35 to 55 in good health and CMV-seronegative. The chain employs TRBV7-2 and TRBJ1-5; 11 positions agree with TRBD1. The CDR3 DNA reads TGTGCCAGCAGCTTGGGACAGGGGGGACAGCCCCAGCATTTT. This sequence encodes CASSLGQGGQPQHF.